These T cell receptor beta chains were read from a single sample in a study of beta chain features in type 1 diabetes. Profiled with immunoSEQ multiplex PCR; TCRdb holds only in-frame clones, not every one. The repertoire holds a few hundred thousand clones, with around a fifth as singletons. Material: naive CD4+ T cells from blood. These receptors were obtained from a woman between 18 and 29 years old in good health. Both conserved end residues are trimmed from each CDR3. Fields, in order: J gene, V gene, D gene, CDR3 protein. D genes are given only for firm matches.

TRBJ1-1 TRBV5-1 TRBD1 ASSSGDRSTEAF
TRBJ1-1 TRBV20-1 TRBD1 SQTGDTEAF
TRBJ1-6 TRBV10-3 TRBD1 AISDPGTVRSPLH
TRBJ2-3 TRBV5-4 NA ASRGVRDTQY
TRBJ1-5 TRBV4-2 NA ASSQDFRGAGPQH
TRBJ1-4 TRBV7-9 TRBD1 ASSSRTGYFEKLF
TRBJ2-1 TRBV5-5 TRBD2 ASSVRREGLNEQF
TRBJ2-1 TRBV30 NA AWSVRSGNEQF
TRBJ1-2 TRBV5-1 NA ASSLSGDGYT
TRBJ2-5 TRBV9 TRBD2 ASSVGASGGEETQY
TRBJ2-7 TRBV7-7 TRBD2 ASSASSGAYEQY
TRBJ2-7 TRBV7-9 TRBD2 ASRAGVGLRQY
TRBJ2-7 TRBV5-1 NA ASSLVGRDYEQY
TRBJ2-6 TRBV5-1 NA ASSLEAVSGANVLT
TRBJ1-1 TRBV5-1 NA ASSPDGVNTEAF
TRBJ2-2 TRBV10-3 NA AIKLMTGATTGELF